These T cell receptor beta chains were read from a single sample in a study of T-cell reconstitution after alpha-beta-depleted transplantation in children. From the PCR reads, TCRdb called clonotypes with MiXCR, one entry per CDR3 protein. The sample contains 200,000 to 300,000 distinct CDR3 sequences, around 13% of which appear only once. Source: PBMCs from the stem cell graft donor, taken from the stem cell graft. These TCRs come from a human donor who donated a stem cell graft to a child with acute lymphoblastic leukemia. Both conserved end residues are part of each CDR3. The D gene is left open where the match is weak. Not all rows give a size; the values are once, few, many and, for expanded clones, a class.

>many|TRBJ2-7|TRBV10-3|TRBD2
CAISEPTTGTSGSPYEQYF
TGTGCCATCAGTGAGCCGACCACCGGGACTAGCGGGAGTCCCTACGAGCAGTACTTC
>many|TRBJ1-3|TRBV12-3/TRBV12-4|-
CASRESTGNTIYF
TGTGCCAGCCGGGAGTCAACTGGAAACACCATATATTTT
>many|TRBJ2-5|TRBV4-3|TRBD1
CASSQDIRGRGETQYF
TGCGCCAGCAGCCAAGATATAAGGGGGCGAGGAGAGACCCAGTACTTC
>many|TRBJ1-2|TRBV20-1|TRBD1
CSSSAPRTGVSYGYTF
TGCAGCAGTAGTGCTCCTCGGACAGGGGTCAGCTATGGCTACACCTTC
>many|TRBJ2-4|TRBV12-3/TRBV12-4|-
CASSLVRVGHIQYF
TGTGCCAGCAGTTTAGTCAGGGTTGGACACATTCAGTACTTC
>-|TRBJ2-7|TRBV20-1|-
CSAHTSGEAGTALNEQYF
TGCAGTGCCCATACTTCAGGCGAGGCAGGGACGGCTCTCAACGAGCAGTACTTC
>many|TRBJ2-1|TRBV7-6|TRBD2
CASSIRTSGRSEQFF
TGTGCCAGCAGCATCCGGACTAGCGGGAGGAGTGAGCAGTTCTTC
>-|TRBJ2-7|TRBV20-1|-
CSARAGVYEQYF
TGCAGTGCTAGGGCAGGGGTGTACGAGCAGTACTTC
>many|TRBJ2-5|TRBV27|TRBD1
CASPNPGTGSHQETQYF
TGTGCCAGCCCCAACCCCGGGACAGGGTCTCACCAAGAGACCCAGTACTTC
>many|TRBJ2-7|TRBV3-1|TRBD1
CASSPRQGREQYF
TGTGCCAGCAGCCCCCGACAGGGGAGGGAGCAGTACTTC
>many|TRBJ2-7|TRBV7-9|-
CASSLGGTNTYEQYF
TGTGCCAGCAGCTTAGGGGGCACCAATACCTACGAGCAGTACTTC
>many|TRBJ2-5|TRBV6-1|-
CASSELGTQYF
TGTGCCAGCAGTGAACTTGGGACCCAGTACTTC
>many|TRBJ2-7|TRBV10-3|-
CAISRGTYEQYF
TGTGCCATCAGTAGGGGTACCTACGAGCAGTACTTC
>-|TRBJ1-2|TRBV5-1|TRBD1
CASSLVGAGTGEDHGYTF
TGCGCCAGCAGCTTGGTAGGTGCCGGGACAGGGGAAGATCATGGCTACACCTTC
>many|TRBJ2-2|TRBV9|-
CASSVAPGRTNTGELFF
TGTGCCAGCAGCGTAGCTCCGGGACGGACTAACACCGGGGAGCTGTTTTTT
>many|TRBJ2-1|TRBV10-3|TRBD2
CAISGGNPSGPNYNEQFF
TGTGCCATCAGTGGCGGAAACCCTAGCGGACCTAACTACAATGAGCAGTTCTTC
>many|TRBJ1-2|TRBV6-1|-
CASSEDSNYGYTF
TGTGCCAGCAGTGAAGACAGTAACTATGGCTACACCTTC
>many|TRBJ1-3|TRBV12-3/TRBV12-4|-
CASTRDASSGNTIYF
TGTGCCAGCACCCGAGACGCCAGCTCTGGAAACACCATATATTTT
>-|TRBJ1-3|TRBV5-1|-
CASSSPSGNTIYF
TGCGCCAGCAGCTCTCCCTCTGGAAACACCATATATTTT
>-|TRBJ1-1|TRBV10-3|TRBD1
CAISSRDRGEAFF
TGTGCCATCAGTTCCCGGGACAGGGGCGAAGCTTTCTTT
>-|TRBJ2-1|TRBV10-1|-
CASSDISNEQFF
TGCGCCAGCAGTGATATAAGCAATGAGCAGTTCTTC
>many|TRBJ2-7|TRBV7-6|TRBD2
CASSLSPNVAGGDYEQYF
TGTGCCAGCAGCTTAAGCCCCAACGTAGCGGGAGGCGACTACGAGCAGTACTTC
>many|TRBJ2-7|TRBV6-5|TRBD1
CASSNRGSYEQYF
TGTGCCAGCAGCAACAGGGGATCCTACGAGCAGTACTTC
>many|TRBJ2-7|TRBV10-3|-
CAISESTGGSEQYF
TGTGCCATCAGTGAGTCGACGGGGGGCTCCGAGCAGTACTTC
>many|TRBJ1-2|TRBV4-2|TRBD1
CASSQGTGFSHGYTF
TGTGCCAGCAGCCAGGGGACAGGGTTCAGTCATGGCTACACCTTC
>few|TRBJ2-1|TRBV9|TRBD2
CASSVARGGLAGEQFF
TGTGCCAGCAGCGTAGCCCGGGGAGGGCTAGCGGGAGAGCAGTTCTTC
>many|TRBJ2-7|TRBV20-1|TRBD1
CSARDAAGGSYEQYF
TGCAGTGCTAGAGACGCCGCAGGGGGCTCCTACGAGCAGTACTTC
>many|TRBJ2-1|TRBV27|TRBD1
CASSQGANEQFF
TGTGCCAGCAGTCAGGGGGCTAATGAGCAGTTCTTC
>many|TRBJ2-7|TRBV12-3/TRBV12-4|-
CASRGPNSQQYF
TGTGCCAGCAGGGGACCAAACTCTCAGCAGTACTTC